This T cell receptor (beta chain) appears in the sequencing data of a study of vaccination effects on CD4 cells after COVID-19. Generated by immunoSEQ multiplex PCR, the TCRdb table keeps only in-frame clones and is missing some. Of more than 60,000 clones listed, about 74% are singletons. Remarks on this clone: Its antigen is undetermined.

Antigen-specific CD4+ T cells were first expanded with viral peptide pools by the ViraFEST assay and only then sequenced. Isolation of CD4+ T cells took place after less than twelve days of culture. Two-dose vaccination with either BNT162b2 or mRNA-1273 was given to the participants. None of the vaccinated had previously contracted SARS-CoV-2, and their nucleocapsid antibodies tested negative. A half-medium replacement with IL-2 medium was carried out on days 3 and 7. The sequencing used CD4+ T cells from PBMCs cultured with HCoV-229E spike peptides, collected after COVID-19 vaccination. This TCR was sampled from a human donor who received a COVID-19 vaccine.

CDR3 nucleotide sequence: TGCGCCAGCAGCCAAGAGCGACAGAACGAACTTCTCCCGAGGGGTTACACCTTC. Its translation is CASSQERQNELLPRGYTF. The chain has TRBV4-3 and TRBJ1-2, with D possibly TRBD1 on 5 matching bases. V lost 0 bases and J 11 bases, leaving 28 bases between the germline ends. Germline V gene lookup returns CDR1 LGHNA and CDR2 YSLEER. This CDR3 has 18 amino acids.